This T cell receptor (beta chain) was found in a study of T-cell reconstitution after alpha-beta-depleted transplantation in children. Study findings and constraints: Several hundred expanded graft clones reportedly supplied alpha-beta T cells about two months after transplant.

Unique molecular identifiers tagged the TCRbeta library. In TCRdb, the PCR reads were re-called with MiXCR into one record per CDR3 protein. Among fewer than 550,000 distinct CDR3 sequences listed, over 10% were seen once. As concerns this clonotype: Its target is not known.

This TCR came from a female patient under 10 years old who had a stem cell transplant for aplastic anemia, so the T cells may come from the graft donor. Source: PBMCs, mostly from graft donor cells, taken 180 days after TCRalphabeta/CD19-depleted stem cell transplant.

The CDR3 coding sequence is TGCAGCGTTGGGTGGCAGGGAAAGGACGAGCAGTACTTC. Residues: CSVGWQGKDEQYF. This chain joins TRBV29-1 and TRBJ2-7; possible D gene TRBD1, 5 bases. The length of the CDR3 is 13 residues. V was clipped by 4 bases and J by 5 bases, with 15 bases between them. The germline CDR1 and CDR2 sequences are SQVTM and ANQGSEA.